Sequencing of this TCR beta chain was carried out in a study of a mutant IDH1 vaccine in newly diagnosed glioma. Study context: Patients were pretreated with radiotherapy, temozolomide, or both, mostly both.

Data came from immunoSEQ multiplex PCR; TCRdb stores just in-frame clones and leaves some out. Counted here are tens of thousands of clones, 80% to 90% occurring once; the ten biggest clones make up approximately 8.2%. V shed 4 bases, J shed 9 bases, and the junction held 4 bases outside the gene matches. This CDR3 comprises 14 residues. CDR1 and CDR2 from the germline V gene are SNHLY and FYNNEI. Time point specified: week 23, last vaccination. Every single dose of the vaccine, 300 ug of mutant IDH1 20-mer peptide, came with topical imiquimod. There were new WHO grade 3 or 4 astrocytomas in the donors, and these were IDH1-mutant and ATRX-lost. The sample holds one count of this clone. What it binds is unknown.

This chain links TRBV2 with TRBJ2-1; TRBD2 matches at 12 bases. The source was PBMCs, collected from a glioma patient whose treatment included an IDH1 peptide vaccine. This clonotype was obtained from a woman between 35 and 50 years old with glioma. Some clones in this sample may be carry-over from other donors' samples. Here the CDR3 reads CASSGTSGGSEQFF. CDR3 DNA: TGTGCCAGCAGTGGAACTAGCGGGGGGAGTGAGCAGTTCTTC. The full variable domain, with the rest looked up from reference TRBV2 and TRBJ2-1, is EPEVTQTPSHQVTQMGQEVILRCVPISNHLYFYWYRQILGQKVEFLVSFYNNEISEKSEIFDDQFSVERPDGSNFTLKIRSTKLEDSAMYFCASSGTSGGSEQFFGPGTRLTVL.